Here is one T cell receptor (beta chain) with its context. Its antigen is currently unknown. TCRdb used MiXCR to reprocess the reads, holding one entry per CDR3 protein. The repertoire holds around 450,000 distinct CDR3 sequences, with about 33% as singletons. The data stem from a study of T cell repertoires in cytomegalovirus infection. Study-level findings and limits: CMV-specific TCR beta clonotypes restricted by HLA-C dominated the ex vivo response.

This CDR3 comprises 16 residues. Trimming removed 5 bases from V and 8 bases from J; junction bases left unmatched: 14. The receptor was derived from a human donor in good health (CMV status not recorded). Some clones in this sample may be carry-over from other donors' samples. Material: PBMCs. This chain links TRBV12-3 or TRBV12-4 with TRBJ1-4, with 7 bases that match TRBD1. CDR3 loop: CASSLQGFEVREKLFF. CDR3 nucleotide sequence: TGTGCCAGCAGTCTACAGGGGTTTGAGGTCCGGGAAAAACTGTTTTTT.